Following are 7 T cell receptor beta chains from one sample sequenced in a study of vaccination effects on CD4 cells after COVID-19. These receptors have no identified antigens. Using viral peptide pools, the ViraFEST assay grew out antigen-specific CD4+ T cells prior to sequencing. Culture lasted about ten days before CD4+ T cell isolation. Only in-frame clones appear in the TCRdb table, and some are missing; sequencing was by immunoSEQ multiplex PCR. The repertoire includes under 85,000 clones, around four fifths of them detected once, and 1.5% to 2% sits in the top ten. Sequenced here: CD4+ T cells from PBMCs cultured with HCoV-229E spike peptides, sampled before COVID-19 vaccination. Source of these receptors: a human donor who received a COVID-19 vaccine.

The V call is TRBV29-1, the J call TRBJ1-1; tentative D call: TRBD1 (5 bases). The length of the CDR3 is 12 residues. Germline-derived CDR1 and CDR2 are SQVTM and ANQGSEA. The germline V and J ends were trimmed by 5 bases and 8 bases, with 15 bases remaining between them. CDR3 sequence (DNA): TGCAGCGTTCACGAAAGGGGAGGCGAAGCTTTCTTT. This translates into CSVHERGGEAFF.

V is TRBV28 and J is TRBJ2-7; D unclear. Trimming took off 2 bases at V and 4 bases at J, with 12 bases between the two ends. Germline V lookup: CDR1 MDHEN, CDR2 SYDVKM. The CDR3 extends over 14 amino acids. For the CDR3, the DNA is TGTGCCAGCAGTTTAACCCCGACATTTTACGAGCAGTACGTC. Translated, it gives CASSLTPTFYEQYV.

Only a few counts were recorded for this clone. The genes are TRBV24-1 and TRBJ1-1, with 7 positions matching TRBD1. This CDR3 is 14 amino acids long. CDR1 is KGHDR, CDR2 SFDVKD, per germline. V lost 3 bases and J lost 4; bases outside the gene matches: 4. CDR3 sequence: CATSDSWDSTEAFF. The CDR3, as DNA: TGTGCCACCAGTGATAGCTGGGACAGCACTGAAGCTTTCTTT.

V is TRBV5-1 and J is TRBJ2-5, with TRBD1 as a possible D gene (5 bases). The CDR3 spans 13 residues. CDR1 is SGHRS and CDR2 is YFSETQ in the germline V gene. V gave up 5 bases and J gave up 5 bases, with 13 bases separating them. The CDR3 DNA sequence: TGCGCCAGCAGAGGGGAATCTGGGGAGACCCAGTACTTC. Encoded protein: CASRGESGETQYF.

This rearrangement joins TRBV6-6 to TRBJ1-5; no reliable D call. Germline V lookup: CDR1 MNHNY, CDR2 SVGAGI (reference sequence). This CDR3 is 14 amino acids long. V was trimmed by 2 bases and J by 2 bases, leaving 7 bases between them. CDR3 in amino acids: CASSYVGGNQPQHF. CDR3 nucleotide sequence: TGTGCCAGCAGTTACGTAGGAGGCAATCAGCCCCAGCATTTT.

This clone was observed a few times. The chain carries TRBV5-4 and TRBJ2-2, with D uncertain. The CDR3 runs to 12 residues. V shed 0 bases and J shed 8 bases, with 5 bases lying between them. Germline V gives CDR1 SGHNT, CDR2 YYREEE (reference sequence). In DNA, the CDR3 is TGTGCCAGCAGCTTGGGGTTTGGGGAGCTGTTTTTT. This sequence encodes CASSLGFGELFF. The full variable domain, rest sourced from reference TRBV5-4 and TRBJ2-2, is ETGVTQSPTHLIKTRGQQVTLRCSSQSGHNTVSWYQQALGQGPQFIFQYYREEENGRGNFPPRFSGLQFPNYSSELNVNALELDDSALYLCASSLGFGELFFGEGSRLTVL.

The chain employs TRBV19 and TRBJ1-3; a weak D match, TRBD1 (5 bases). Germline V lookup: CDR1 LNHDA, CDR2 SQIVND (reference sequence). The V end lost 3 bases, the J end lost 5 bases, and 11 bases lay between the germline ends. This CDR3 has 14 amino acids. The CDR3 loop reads CASSISGRRNTIYF. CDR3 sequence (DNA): TGTGCCAGTAGTATTTCGGGGCGCCGAAACACCATATATTTT. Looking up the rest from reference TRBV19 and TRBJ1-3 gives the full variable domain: DGGITQSPKYLFRKEGQNVTLSCEQNLNHDAMYWYRQDPGQGLRLIYYSQIVNDFQKGDIAEGYSVSREKKESFPLTVTSAQKNPTAFYLCASSISGRRNTIYFGEGSWLTVV.